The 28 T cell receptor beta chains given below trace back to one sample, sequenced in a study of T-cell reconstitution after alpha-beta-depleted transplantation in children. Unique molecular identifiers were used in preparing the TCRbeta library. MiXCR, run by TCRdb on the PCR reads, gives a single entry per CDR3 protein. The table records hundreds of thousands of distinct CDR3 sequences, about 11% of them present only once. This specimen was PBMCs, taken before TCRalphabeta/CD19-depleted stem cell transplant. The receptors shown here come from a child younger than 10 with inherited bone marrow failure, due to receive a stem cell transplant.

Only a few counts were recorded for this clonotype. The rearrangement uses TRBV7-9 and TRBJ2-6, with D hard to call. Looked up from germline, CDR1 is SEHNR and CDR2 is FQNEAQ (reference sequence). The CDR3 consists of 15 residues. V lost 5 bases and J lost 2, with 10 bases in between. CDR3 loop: CASSPPLPGANVLTF. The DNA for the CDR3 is TGTGCCAGCAGCCCTCCCCTTCCTGGGGCCAACGTCCTGACTTTC.

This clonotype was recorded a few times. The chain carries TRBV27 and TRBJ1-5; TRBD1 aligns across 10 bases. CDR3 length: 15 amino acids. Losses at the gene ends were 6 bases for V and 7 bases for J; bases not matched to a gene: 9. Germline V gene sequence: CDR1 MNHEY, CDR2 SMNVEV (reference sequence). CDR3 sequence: CASSPAKGQGQPQHF. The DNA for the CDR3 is TGTGCCAGCAGCCCGGCTAAGGGACAGGGGCAGCCCCAGCATTTT.

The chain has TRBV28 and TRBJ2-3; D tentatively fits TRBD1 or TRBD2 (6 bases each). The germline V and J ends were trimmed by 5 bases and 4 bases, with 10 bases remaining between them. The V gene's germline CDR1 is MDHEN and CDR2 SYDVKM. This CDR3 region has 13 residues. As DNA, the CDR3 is TGTGCCAGCAGTGGGGGGCGCGCAGATACGCAGTATTTT. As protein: CASSGGRADTQYF.

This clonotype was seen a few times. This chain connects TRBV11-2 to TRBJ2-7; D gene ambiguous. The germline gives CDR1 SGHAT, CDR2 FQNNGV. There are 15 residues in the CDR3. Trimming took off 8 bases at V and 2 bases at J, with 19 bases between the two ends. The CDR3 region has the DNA TGTGCCAGCTGTTTCCCCGTCAATGGTACCTACGAGCAGTACTTC. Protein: CASCFPVNGTYEQYF.

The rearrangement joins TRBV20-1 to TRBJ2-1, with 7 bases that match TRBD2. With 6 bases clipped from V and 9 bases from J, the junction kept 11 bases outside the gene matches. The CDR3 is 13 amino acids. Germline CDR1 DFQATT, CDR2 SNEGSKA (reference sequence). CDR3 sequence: CSAGLEHGGEQFF. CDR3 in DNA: TGCAGTGCCGGACTAGAACATGGTGGTGAGCAGTTCTTC.

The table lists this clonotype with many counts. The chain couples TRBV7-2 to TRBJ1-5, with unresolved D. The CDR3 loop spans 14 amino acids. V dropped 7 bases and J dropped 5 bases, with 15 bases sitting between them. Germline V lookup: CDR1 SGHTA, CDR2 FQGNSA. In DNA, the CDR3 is TGTGCCAGCACCCTCGACATATGGGATCAGCCCCAGCATTTT. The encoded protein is CASTLDIWDQPQHF.

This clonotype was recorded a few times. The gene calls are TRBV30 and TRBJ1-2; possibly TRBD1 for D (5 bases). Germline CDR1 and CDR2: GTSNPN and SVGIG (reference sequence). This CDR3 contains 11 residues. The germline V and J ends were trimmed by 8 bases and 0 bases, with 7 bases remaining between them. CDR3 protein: CAGTANYGYTF. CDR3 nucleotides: TGTGCCGGGACGGCTAACTATGGCTACACCTTC.

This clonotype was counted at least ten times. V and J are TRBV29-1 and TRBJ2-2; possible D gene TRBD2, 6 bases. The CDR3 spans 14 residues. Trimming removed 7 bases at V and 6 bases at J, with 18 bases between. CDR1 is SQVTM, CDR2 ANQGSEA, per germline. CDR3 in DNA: TGCAGCGCCAAGGGACTCGCTGTGTCCGGGGAGCTGTTTTTT. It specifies CSAKGLAVSGELFF.

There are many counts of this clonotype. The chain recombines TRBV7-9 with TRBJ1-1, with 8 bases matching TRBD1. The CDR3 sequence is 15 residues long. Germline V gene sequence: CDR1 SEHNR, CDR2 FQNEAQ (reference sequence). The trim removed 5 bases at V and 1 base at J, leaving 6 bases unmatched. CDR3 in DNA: TGTGCCAGCAGCCTACGGGACAGGAGGAACACTGAAGCTTTCTTT. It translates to CASSLRDRRNTEAFF.

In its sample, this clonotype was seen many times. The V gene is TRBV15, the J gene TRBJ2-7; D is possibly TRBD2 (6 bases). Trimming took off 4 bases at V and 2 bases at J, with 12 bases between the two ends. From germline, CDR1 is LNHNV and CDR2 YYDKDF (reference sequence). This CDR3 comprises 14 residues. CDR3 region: CATSTPGLPYEQYF. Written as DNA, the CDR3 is TGTGCCACCAGCACGCCGGGACTCCCCTACGAGCAGTACTTC.

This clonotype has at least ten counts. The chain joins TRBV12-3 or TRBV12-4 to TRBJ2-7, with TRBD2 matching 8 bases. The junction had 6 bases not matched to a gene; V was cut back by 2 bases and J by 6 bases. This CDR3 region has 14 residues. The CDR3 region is CASSLSGSSSEQYF. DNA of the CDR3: TGTGCCAGCAGTTTAAGCGGGAGTTCTAGCGAGCAGTACTTC.

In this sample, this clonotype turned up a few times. The CDR3, as DNA: TGTGCCTGGAGGGGGGGGTCTAACTATGGCTACACCTTC. Protein: CAWRGGSNYGYTF. The chain links TRBV30 to TRBJ1-2, with D tentatively TRBD1 (5 bases). Germline V gene lookup returns CDR1 GTSNPN and CDR2 SVGIG (reference sequence). The V and J ends lost 3 bases and 0 bases respectively, with 8 bases between them. There are 13 residues in the CDR3.

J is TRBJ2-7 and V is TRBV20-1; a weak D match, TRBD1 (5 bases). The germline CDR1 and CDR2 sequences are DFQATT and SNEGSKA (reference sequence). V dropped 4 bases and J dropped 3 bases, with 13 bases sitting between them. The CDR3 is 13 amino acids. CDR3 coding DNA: TGCAGTGCTACCCGTGGACAAGACTACGAGCAGTACTTC. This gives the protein CSATRGQDYEQYF.

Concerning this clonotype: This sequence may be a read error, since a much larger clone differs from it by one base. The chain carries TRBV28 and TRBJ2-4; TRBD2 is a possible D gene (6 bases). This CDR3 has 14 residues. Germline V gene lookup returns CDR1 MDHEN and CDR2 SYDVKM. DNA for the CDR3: TGTGCCGGCAGTGCGGGACCGGCAGGAGACATTCAGTACTTC. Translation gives CAGSAGPAGDIQYF.

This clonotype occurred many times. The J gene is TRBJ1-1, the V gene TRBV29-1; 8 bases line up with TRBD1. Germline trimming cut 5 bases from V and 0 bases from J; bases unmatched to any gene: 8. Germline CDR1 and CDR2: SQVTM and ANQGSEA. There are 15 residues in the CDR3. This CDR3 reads CSVTDRGRVNTEAFF. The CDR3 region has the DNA TGCAGCGTTACCGACAGGGGAAGGGTGAACACTGAAGCTTTCTTT.

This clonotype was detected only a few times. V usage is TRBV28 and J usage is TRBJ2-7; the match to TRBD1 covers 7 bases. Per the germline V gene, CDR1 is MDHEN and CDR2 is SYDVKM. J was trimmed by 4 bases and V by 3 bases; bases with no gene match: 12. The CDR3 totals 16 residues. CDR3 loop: CASSFGTQGNPYEQYF. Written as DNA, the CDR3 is TGTGCCAGCAGTTTCGGGACACAGGGGAACCCTTACGAGCAGTACTTC.

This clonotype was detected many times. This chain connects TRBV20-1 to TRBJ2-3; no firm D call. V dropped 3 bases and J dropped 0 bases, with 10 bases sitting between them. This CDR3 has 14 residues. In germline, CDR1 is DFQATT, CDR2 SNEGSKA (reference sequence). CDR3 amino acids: CSASDPRSTDTQYF. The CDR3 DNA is TGCAGTGCTAGTGACCCGCGAAGCACAGATACGCAGTATTTT.

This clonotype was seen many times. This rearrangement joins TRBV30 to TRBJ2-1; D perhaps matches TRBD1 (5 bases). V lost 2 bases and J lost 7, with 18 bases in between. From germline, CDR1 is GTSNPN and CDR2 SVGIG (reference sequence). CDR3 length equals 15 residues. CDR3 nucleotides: TGTGCCTGGAGTATAAGGGCAGGGCCGGAGAATGAGCAGTTCTTC. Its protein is CAWSIRAGPENEQFF.

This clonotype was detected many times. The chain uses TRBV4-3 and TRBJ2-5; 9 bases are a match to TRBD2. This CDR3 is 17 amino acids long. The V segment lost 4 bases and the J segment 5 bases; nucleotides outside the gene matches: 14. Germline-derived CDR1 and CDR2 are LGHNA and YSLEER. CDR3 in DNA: TGCGCCAGCAGCCGTTCGGCGGGAGGGCTAAGTTTGGAGACCCAGTACTTC. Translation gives CASSRSAGGLSLETQYF.

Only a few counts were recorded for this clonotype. As DNA, the CDR3 is TGTGCCAGCAGCTTCGTACAGGTGGATGAGCAGTTCTTC. It yields the protein CASSFVQVDEQFF. The chain employs TRBV7-9 and TRBJ2-1, with D maybe TRBD1 (5 bases). Trimming took 3 bases from V and 8 from J, leaving 11 bases between them. The CDR3 spans 13 residues. CDR1 SEHNR and CDR2 FQNEAQ come from the germline V gene (reference sequence).

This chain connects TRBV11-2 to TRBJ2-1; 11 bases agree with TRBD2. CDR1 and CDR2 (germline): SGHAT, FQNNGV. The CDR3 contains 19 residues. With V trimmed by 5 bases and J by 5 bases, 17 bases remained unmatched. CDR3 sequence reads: CASSQYADPSGRTDNEQFF. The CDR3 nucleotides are TGTGCCAGCAGCCAGTACGCGGATCCTAGCGGGAGGACAGACAATGAGCAGTTCTTC.

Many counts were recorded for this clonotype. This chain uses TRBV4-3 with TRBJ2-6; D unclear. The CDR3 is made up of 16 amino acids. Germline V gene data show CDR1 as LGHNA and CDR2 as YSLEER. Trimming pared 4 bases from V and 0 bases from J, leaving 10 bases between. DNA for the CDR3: TGCGCCAGCAGCCCCGACACCGCCTCTGGGGCCAACGTCCTGACTTTC. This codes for CASSPDTASGANVLTF.

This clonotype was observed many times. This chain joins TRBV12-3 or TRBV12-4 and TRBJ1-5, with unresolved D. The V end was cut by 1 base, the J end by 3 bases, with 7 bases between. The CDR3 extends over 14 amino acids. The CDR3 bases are TGTGCCAGCAGTTTAGTAGGGAACAATCAGCCCCAGCATTTT. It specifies CASSLVGNNQPQHF.

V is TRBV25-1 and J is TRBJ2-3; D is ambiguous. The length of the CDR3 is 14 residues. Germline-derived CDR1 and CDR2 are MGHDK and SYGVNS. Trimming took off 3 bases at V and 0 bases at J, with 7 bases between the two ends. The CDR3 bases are TGTGCCAGCAGTGACGGTTCTAGCACAGATACGCAGTATTTT. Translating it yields CASSDGSSTDTQYF.

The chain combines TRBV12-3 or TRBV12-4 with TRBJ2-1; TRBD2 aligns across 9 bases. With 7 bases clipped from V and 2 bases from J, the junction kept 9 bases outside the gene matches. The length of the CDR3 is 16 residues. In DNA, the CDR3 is TGTGCCAGCATCGGGGGGGCGGGAGGGACCTACAATGAGCAGTTCTTC. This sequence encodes CASIGGAGGTYNEQFF.

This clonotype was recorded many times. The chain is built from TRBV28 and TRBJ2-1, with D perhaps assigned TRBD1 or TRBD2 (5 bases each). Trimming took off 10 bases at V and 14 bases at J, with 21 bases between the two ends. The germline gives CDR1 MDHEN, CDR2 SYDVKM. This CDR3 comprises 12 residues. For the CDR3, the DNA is TGTGCCACCCGGTTTGGGACCAGGGCGGAGTTCTTC. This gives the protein CATRFGTRAEFF.

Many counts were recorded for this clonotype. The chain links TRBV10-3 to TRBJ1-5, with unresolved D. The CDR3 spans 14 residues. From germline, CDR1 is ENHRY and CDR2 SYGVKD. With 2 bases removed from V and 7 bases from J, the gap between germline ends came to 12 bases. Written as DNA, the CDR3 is TGTGCCATCAGTGAGGAGGACGGAGGACAGCCCCAGCATTTT. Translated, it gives CAISEEDGGQPQHF.

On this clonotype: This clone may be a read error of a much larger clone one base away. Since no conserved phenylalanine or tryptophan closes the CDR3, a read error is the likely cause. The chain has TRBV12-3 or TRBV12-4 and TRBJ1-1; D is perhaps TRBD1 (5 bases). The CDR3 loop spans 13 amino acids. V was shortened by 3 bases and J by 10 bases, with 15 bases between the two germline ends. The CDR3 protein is CASSFGQGKAAFS. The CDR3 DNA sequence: TGTGCCAGCAGTTTTGGGCAGGGCAAGGCAGCTTTCTCT.